These T cell receptor beta chains were read from a single sample in a study of T cell repertoires in cytomegalovirus infection. These receptors are not linked to any known antigen. A single record per CDR3 protein comes from TCRdb applying MiXCR to the reads. The data show 900,000 to 950,000 distinct CDR3 sequences, approximately 31% seen once. The material sequenced was cultured CD8+ T cells from PBMCs, taken from culture after CMV antigen stimulation. These receptors all stem from a human donor in good health (CMV status not recorded). Some clones in this sample may be carry-over from other donors' samples. CDR3s include the opening cysteine and the closing phenylalanine or tryptophan. A D gene is named only where the DNA matches it firmly. The size field is filled for only some rows; it gives once, few, many or a size class.

j_call d_call clone_size v_call cdr3_nt cdr3_aa
TRBJ1-2 - few TRBV6-2/TRBV6-3 TGTGCCAGCACCCGGGGGACACCTACGGATGGCTACACCTTC CASTRGTPTDGYTF
TRBJ2-3 - - TRBV7-9 TGTGCCAGCAGCTTAGCGAAGAAATCCCCAGCCGGGAATACAGATACGCAGTATTTT CASSLAKKSPAGNTDTQYF
TRBJ1-2 TRBD1 - TRBV7-9 TGTGCCAGCAGCTCTGGGACAGGGCGGGGCTACACCTTC CASSSGTGRGYTF
TRBJ1-1 - few TRBV7-9 TGTGCCAGCAGGTACAACACTGAAGCTTTCTTT CASRYNTEAFF
TRBJ1-4 - - TRBV7-6 TGTGCCAGCAGCTTAGACGGGGGCCGGGAAAAACTGTTTTTT CASSLDGGREKLFF
TRBJ2-1 TRBD2 once TRBV7-6 TGTGCCAGCAGCCCCAGCGGGGCCCACAATGAGCAGTTCTTC CASSPSGAHNEQFF
TRBJ2-5 - - TRBV7-2 TGTGCCAGCAGCTTAGGGGTGGGGTGGGTGGAGACCCAGTACTTC CASSLGVGWVETQYF
TRBJ2-3 - many TRBV7-3 TGTGCCAGCAGCCCCCGGGGCAGGACCACAGATACGCAGTATTTT CASSPRGRTTDTQYF
TRBJ1-1 TRBD1 many TRBV12-3/TRBV12-4 TGTGCCAGCAGTATCGGACAGGGTTGGACTGAAGCTTTCTTT CASSIGQGWTEAFF
TRBJ2-5 - - TRBV4-3 TGCGCCAGCAGCCACAGAAACGACGGAGAGACCCAGTACTTC CASSHRNDGETQYF
TRBJ2-3 - few TRBV5-5 TGTGCCAGCAGCTTGGGACAGGCAGCAGATACGCAGTATTTT CASSLGQAADTQYF
TRBJ2-7 - - TRBV4-2 TGTGCCAGCAGTCGATCTCGAGGGGAGCGAACGTTTGACTACGAGCAGTACTTC CASSRSRGERTFDYEQYF
TRBJ2-1 TRBD2 many TRBV7-9 TGTGCCAGCAGGTTGGGACTAGTCAATGAGCAGTTCTTC CASRLGLVNEQFF
TRBJ1-1 - - TRBV7-4 TGTGCCAGCAGCGCGCTGGACATTTTCACTGAAGCTTTCTTT CASSALDIFTEAFF
TRBJ1-1 - - TRBV7-9 TGTGCCAGCAGCTTACTTCATTTGGGGGGAACTGAAGCTTTCTTT CASSLLHLGGTEAFF
TRBJ1-1 - - TRBV29-1 TGCAGCGTTGAATATCCGCAGGGTCCCACTGAAGCTTTCTTT CSVEYPQGPTEAFF
TRBJ1-2 TRBD1 - TRBV12-3/TRBV12-4 TGTGCCAGCAGACGCCGACAGGGGAGGTGTGGCTACACCTTC CASRRRQGRCGYTF
TRBJ2-2 TRBD1 - TRBV24-1 TGTGCCACCAGTGATCCAAACAGGGGAATGGGCACCGGGGAGCTGTTTTTT CATSDPNRGMGTGELFF
TRBJ2-1 - few TRBV7-6 TGTGCCAGCAGTCCGACTGGACTTAAAAACAATGAGCAGTTCTTC CASSPTGLKNNEQFF
TRBJ2-5 - - TRBV27 TGTGCCAGCAGTTTATCGGCAGGGCATGAGACCCAGTACTTC CASSLSAGHETQYF
TRBJ2-1 TRBD1 - TRBV2 TGTGCCAGCACCCGGACAGGGGGCCACTACAATGAGCAGTTCTTC CASTRTGGHYNEQFF
TRBJ2-2 - few TRBV19 TGTGCCAGTTCCTCCGCGGGACACTCCACCGGGGAGCTGTTTTTT CASSSAGHSTGELFF
TRBJ1-2 - - TRBV24-1 TGTGCCACCAGTGATAGGACAGATGCCTATGGCTACACCTTC CATSDRTDAYGYTF
TRBJ2-1 TRBD1 - TRBV7-4 TGTGCCAGCAGCCCGGGGACAGCTTACTACAATGAGCAGTTCTTC CASSPGTAYYNEQFF
TRBJ2-7 TRBD1 few TRBV6-5 TGTGCCAGCAGCCCAAGGGCCGGGACAGGGGCCGACGAGCAGTACTTC CASSPRAGTGADEQYF
TRBJ1-6 TRBD1 few TRBV7-6 TGTGCCAGCAGCCAGACTTCACAGGGGGCGAAATCACCCCTCCACTTT CASSQTSQGAKSPLHF
TRBJ2-1 - - TRBV15 TGTGCCACCAGCAGAGCCACCCAGGGGCCCATATACAATGAGCAGTTCTTC CATSRATQGPIYNEQFF
TRBJ2-5 - few TRBV7-9 TGTGCCAGCAGCCCCGGGAGCTACCAAGAGACCCAGTACTTC CASSPGSYQETQYF
TRBJ2-2 TRBD2 - TRBV9 TGTGCCAGCGCGACTAGCGGGGGCACCGGGGAGCTGTTTTTT CASATSGGTGELFF
TRBJ1-1 TRBD1 few TRBV5-6 TGTGCCAGCAGCTTTGGGACCGGGACAGGGAACACTGAAGCTTTCTTT CASSFGTGTGNTEAFF
TRBJ2-5 - once TRBV6-1 TGTGCCAGCGAAGGGGGAGGACTGGGGGCGCCATGGGAGACCCAGTACTTC CASEGGGLGAPWETQYF
TRBJ2-7 TRBD2 - TRBV7-2 TGTGCCAGCAGCTACACTAGCGGGACGAGCTCCTACGAGCAGTACTTC CASSYTSGTSSYEQYF
TRBJ2-1 - many TRBV7-3 TGTGCCAGCAGCTTAACAGGCCTAGCTGCCTACAATGAGCAGTTCTTC CASSLTGLAAYNEQFF
TRBJ1-5 - few TRBV27 TGTGCCAGCAGTTTATCGCTTCATCAGCCCCAGCATTTT CASSLSLHQPQHF
TRBJ1-1 TRBD1 few TRBV13 TGTGCCAGCAGCTTAGGGGGGACAGTCGAAGCTTTCTTT CASSLGGTVEAFF
TRBJ2-1 - many TRBV7-9 TGTGCCAGCAGCCCACTAAGCGCTCTCAATGAGCAGTTCTTC CASSPLSALNEQFF
TRBJ1-1 TRBD1 - TRBV7-6 TGTGCCAGCAGCCCCCAAGAGGGGGCAGACACTGAAGCTTTCTTT CASSPQEGADTEAFF
TRBJ2-2 TRBD2 few TRBV7-6 TGTGCCAGCAGACTTTCCGCTGGGGGAGGGCTTTTGTCCGGGGAGCTGTTTTTT CASRLSAGGGLLSGELFF
TRBJ2-2 - - TRBV7-6 TGTGTCAGCAGCCCCGGGTTCGGGGAGCTGTTTTTT CVSSPGFGELFF
TRBJ1-1 - many TRBV6-5 TGTGCCAGCAGCTACGGCACGGTGAACACTGAAGCTTTCTTT CASSYGTVNTEAFF
TRBJ2-7 - - TRBV27 TGTGCCAGCAGTCCCGGAGGCAGGGTGTACGAGCAGTACTTC CASSPGGRVYEQYF
TRBJ2-1 TRBD1 - TRBV27 TGTGCCACCTCCGTAACAGGGGATTCCGGCTATGAGCAGTTCTTC CATSVTGDSGYEQFF
TRBJ1-4 - many TRBV7-2 TGTGCCAGCAGCTTTAATCCAGGGGTCCCAACTAATGAAAAACTGTTTTTT CASSFNPGVPTNEKLFF
TRBJ2-2 - - TRBV7-4 TGTGCCAGCAGCCAACGTAAAGGACGGAACACCGGGGAGCTGTTTTTT CASSQRKGRNTGELFF
TRBJ2-3 TRBD2 - TRBV28 TGTGCCAGCAGTTTATTTCTAGCGGGGGCCTTTACGCCGTATTTT CASSLFLAGAFTPYF
TRBJ2-7 - few TRBV4-3 TGCGCCAGCAGCCAAGGCCTCAGGGCCGAGCAGTACTTC CASSQGLRAEQYF
TRBJ1-1 - - TRBV27 TGTGCCAGCAGCCGAGGGGCGGTCACTGAAGCTTTCTTT CASSRGAVTEAFF
TRBJ1-1 - - TRBV6-2/TRBV6-3 TGTGCCAGCAGTCAGGGGAAGGCGCTGAACACTGAAGCTTTCTTT CASSQGKALNTEAFF
TRBJ1-2 - many TRBV7-9 TGTGCCAGCAGCTCTACCAGCCTACAGGTTAACTATGGCTACACCTTC CASSSTSLQVNYGYTF